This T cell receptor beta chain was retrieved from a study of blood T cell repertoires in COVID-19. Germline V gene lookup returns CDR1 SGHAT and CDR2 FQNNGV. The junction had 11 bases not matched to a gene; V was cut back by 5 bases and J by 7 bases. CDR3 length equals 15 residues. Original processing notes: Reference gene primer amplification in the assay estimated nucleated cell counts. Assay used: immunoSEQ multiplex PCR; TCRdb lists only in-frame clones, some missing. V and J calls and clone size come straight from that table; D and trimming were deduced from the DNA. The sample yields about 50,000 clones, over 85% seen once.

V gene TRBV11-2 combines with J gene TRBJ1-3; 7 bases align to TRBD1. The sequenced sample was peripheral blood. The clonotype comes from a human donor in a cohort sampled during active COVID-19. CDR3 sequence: CASSPGLRGVNTIYF. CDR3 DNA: TGTGCCAGCAGCCCCGGTCTCAGGGGGGTTAACACCATATATTTT.